This T cell receptor beta chain was profiled in a study of cytotoxic CD8 clonotypes in ibrutinib-treated CLL (dated by TCRdb to 2020 to 2022). Regarding the complete study: The cohort was composed of about 10 relapsed/refractory and around 15 treatment-naive patients; IGHV unmutated status was identified in about 17 patients. Responses were partial in 24 patients and complete in 2; after median about 68 months follow-up, around 14 stayed in remission and roughly twelve progressed. Response samples were taken after a median of approximately eleven months on treatment, ranging from 6 to 36 months. An average of around 250,000 productive templates and approximately 90,000 productive rearrangements was obtained per sample. Of the roughly 86 people in the trial, approximately 28 had longitudinal samples available. Cryopreserved peripheral blood mononuclear cells were obtained before treatment, at response, and at either sustained remission or disease progression. Every sample from remission and from progressive disease was obtained while the patients were still on ibrutinib. Overall study outcomes, separate from this receptor: Public clonotypes were rare and either shrank or stayed stable during treatment, and the rise in clonality at ibrutinib response reflected expansion of private clonotypes. Clonality rose at ibrutinib response, remained stable during sustained remission, and dropped back toward baseline at progression. At baseline, clonality was higher than in age-matched healthy donors and showed a strong correlation with circulating CD8+ T-cell counts. Sampling times were not matched between sustained-remission and progressing patients, and lymph node repertoires were not studied.

On a MiSeq, deep resolution sequencing aimed for a depth between 1 in 1 million and 1 in 200,000 T cells, with each clonotype covered approximately 10x on average. The immunoSEQ hsTCRB Kit was used to generate the TCR beta libraries. In the original analysis: The data were analyzed with ImmunoSEQ Analyzer and ImmunoSEQ Data Assistant, and V, D and J gene assignments followed IMGT definitions. Clonality, with values ranging from 0 to 1, was calculated as one minus the normalized Shannon entropy of productive rearrangement frequencies. Only overrepresented clonotypes making up at least 0.05% of the repertoire of each patient were included in the public clonotype analysis. Fewer than 15 repertoires from age-matched healthy donors, obtained from immuneACCESS, served as clonality controls. The table was pulled from immuneACCESS by TCRdb, which kept in-frame rearrangements only. Such tables lose some clones; where checked, under half of the loss comes from unresolved V genes, and the rest has no known cause. The V and J calls and clone size come from that table; D and trimming were worked out from the DNA. Recorded for this sample are about 27,000 clones; about 70% of them occurred a single time. 54% of the sample is held by the ten biggest clonotypes.

In this sample, this clone turned up a few times. Its cognate antigen has yet to be identified. No quality values exist for individual bases; no much larger clone is one base distant. From the germline V gene, CDR1 is MDHEN and CDR2 is SYDVKM. The germline V end is reduced by 6 bases and the J end by 1 base; junction bases left unmatched: 4. Inclusive of the bounding cysteine and phenylalanine, the CDR3 is 14 residues long. The retained sequence is limited to the CDR3, 42 bases, with the frame set at the first base. Sample time point, as interpreted from the label and publication: less than 30 months on ibrutinib. For TCR beta library preparation, roughly 2 micrograms of genomic DNA were isolated from cryopreserved PBMCs. Longitudinal blood samples from CLL patients on ibrutinib monotherapy were analyzed using high-throughput TCR beta sequencing. The patients took part in an open-label, single-center phase 2 trial of ibrutinib monotherapy.

The receptor comes from a human donor with chronic lymphocytic leukemia. The source material was PBMCs, sampled after 24 months of ibrutinib treatment. This chain is built from TRBV28 and TRBJ2-3; 7 bases in the junction line up with TRBD1. The DNA sequence is given as TGTGCCAGCAGCCGGGACAGCCGCACAGATACGCAGTATTTT. It is translated as CASSRDSRTDTQYF.